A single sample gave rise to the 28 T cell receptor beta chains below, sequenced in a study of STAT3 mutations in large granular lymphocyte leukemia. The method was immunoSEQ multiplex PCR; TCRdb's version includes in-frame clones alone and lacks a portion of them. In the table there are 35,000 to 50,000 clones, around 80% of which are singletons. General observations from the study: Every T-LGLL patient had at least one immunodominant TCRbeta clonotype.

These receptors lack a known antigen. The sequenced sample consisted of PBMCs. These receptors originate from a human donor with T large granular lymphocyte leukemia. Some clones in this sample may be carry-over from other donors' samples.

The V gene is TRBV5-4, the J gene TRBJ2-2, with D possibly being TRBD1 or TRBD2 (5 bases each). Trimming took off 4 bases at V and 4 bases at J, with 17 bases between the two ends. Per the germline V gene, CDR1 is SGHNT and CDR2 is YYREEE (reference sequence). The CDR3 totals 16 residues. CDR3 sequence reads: CASSLPGRRTTGELFF. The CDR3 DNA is TGTGCCAGCAGCCTCCCGGGGCGCAGGACCACCGGGGAGCTGTTTTTT.

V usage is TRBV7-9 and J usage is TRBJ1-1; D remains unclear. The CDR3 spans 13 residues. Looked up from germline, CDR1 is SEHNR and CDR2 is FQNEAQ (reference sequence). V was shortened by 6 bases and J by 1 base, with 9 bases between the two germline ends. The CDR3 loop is CASSPTENTEAFF. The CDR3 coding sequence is TGTGCCAGCAGTCCTACTGAGAACACTGAAGCTTTCTTT.

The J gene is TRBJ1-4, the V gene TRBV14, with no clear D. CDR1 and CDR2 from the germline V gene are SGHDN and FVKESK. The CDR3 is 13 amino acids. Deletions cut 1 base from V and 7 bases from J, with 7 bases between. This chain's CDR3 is CASSQVVGEKLFF. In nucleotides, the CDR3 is TGTGCCAGCAGCCAAGTCGTCGGTGAAAAACTGTTTTTT.

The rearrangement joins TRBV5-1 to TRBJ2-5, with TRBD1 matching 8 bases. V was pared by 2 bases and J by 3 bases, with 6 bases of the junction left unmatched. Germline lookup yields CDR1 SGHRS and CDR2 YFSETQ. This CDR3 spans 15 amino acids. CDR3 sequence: CASSFTPTGEETQYF. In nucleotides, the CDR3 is TGCGCCAGCAGCTTCACCCCGACAGGGGAAGAGACCCAGTACTTC. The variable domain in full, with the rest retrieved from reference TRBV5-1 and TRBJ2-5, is KAGVTQTPRYLIKTRGQQVTLSCSPISGHRSVSWYQQTPGQGLQFLFEYFSETQRNKGNFPGRFSGRQFSNSRSEMNVSTLELGDSALYLCASSFTPTGEETQYFGPGTRLLVL.

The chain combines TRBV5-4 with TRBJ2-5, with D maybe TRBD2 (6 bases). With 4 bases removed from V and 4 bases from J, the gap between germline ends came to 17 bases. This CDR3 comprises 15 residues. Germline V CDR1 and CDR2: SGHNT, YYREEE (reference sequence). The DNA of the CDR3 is TGTGCCAGCAGCCCCCGGAGGGCCGAGGGAGAGACCCAGTACTTC. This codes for CASSPRRAEGETQYF.

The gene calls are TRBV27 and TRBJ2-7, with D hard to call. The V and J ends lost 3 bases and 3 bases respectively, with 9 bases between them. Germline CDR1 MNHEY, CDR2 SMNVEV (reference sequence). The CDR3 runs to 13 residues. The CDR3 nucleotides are TGTGCCAGCAGTTTGGGATCACACTACGAGCAGTACTTC. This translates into CASSLGSHYEQYF.

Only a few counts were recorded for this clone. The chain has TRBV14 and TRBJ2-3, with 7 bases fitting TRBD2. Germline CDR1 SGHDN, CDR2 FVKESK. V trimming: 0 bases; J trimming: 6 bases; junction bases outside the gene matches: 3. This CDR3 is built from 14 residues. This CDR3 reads CASSQDPGRDTQYF. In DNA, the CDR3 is TGTGCCAGCAGCCAAGATCCCGGGAGGGATACGCAGTATTTT.

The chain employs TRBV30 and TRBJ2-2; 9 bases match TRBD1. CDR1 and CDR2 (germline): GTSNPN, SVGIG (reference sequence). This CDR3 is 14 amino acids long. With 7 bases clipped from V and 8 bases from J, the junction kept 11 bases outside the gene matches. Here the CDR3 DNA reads TGTGCCTTAAACACAGGGGGCGCGTCTGGGGAGCTGTTTTTT. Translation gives CALNTGGASGELFF.

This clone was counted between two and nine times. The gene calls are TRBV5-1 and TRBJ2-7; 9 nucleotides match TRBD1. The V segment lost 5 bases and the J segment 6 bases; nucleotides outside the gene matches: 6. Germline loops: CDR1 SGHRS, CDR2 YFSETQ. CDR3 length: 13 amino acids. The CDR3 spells CASRPGQGSEQYF. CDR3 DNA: TGCGCCAGCAGACCGGGACAGGGTTCCGAGCAGTACTTC.

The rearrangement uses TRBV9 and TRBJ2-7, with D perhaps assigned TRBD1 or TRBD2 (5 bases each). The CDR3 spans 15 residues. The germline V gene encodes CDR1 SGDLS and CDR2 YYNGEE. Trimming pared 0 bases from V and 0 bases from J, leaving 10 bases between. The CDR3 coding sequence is TGTGCCAGCAGCGTAGCTGTGGGGGTCTCCTACGAGCAGTACTTC. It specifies CASSVAVGVSYEQYF.

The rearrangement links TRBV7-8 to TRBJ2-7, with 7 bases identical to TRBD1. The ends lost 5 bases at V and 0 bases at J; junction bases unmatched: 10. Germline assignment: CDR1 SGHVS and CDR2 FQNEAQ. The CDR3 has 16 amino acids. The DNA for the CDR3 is TGTGCCAGCAGCCCGACAGGGTCCTATAGCTCCTACGAGCAGTACTTC. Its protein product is CASSPTGSYSSYEQYF.

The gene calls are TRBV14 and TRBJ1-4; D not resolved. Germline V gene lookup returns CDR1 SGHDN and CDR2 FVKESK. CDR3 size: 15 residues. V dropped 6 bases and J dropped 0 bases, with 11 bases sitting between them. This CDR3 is CASSLSAATNEKLFF. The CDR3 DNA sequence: TGTGCCAGCAGTCTAAGTGCGGCAACTAATGAAAAACTGTTTTTT.

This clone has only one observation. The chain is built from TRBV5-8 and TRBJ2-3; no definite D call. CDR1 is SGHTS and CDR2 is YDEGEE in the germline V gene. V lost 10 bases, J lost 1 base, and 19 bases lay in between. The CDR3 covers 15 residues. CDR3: CAQTIVGIGTDTQYF. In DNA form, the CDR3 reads TGTGCCCAGACGATAGTAGGTATAGGCACAGATACGCAGTATTTT.

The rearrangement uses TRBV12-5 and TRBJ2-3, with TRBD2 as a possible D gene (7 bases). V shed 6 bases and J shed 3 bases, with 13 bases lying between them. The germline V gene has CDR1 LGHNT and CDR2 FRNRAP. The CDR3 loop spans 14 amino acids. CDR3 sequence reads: CASGAGEGTDTQYF. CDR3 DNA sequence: TGTGCTAGTGGGGCAGGGGAGGGTACAGATACGCAGTATTTT.

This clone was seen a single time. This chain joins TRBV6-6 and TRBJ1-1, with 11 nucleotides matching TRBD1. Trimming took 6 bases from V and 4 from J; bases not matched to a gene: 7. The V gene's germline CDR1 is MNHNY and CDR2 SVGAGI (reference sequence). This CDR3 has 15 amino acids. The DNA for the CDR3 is TGTGCCAGCAGCCTCGGACAGGGGGCCTTCACTGAAGCTTTCTTT. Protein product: CASSLGQGAFTEAFF.

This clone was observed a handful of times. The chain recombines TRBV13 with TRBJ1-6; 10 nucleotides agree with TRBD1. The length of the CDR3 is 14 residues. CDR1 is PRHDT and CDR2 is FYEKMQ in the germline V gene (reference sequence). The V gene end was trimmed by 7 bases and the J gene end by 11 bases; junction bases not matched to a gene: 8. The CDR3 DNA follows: TGTGCCAGCACTCGAGGACAGGGGGAAGCACCCCTCCACTTT. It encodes CASTRGQGEAPLHF.

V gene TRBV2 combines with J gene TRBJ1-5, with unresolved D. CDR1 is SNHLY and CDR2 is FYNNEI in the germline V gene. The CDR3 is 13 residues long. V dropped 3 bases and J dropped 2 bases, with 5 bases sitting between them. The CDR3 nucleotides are TGTGCCAGCAGTGATCAAGGCAATCAGCCCCAGCATTTT. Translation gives CASSDQGNQPQHF.

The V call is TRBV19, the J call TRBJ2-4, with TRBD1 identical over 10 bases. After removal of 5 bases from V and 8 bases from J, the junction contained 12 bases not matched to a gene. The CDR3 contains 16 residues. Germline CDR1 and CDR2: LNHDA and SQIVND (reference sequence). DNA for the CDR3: TGTGCCAGTAGTGACAGGGGGCCAGTGAGTCGAGACATTCAGTACTTC. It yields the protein CASSDRGPVSRDIQYF.

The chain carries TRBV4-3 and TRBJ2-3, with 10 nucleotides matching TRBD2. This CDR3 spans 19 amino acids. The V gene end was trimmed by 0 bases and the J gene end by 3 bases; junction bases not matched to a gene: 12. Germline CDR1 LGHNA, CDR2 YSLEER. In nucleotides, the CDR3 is TGCGCCAGCAGCCAAGAGGGGGGCATTAGCGGGGGGAGGACAGATACGCAGTATTTT. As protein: CASSQEGGISGGRTDTQYF.

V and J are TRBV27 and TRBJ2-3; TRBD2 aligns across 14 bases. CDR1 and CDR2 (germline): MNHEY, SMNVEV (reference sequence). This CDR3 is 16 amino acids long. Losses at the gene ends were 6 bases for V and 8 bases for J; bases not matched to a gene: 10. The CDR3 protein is CASSFGLAGGRGTQYF. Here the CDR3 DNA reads TGTGCCAGCAGCTTCGGACTAGCGGGGGGCCGAGGTACGCAGTATTTT.

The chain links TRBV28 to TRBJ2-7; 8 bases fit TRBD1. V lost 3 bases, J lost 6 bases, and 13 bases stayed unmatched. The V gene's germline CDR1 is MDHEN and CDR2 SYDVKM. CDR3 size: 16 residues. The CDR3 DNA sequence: TGTGCCAGCAGTTTCGTTTCCGGACAGGGCATAGGCGAGCAGTACGTC. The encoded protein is CASSFVSGQGIGEQYV.

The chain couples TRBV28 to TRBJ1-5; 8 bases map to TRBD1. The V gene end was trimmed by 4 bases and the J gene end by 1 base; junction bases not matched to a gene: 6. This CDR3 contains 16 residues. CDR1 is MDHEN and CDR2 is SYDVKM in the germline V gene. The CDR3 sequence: CASSSLQGASNQPQHF. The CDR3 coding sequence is TGTGCCAGCAGTTCCCTTCAGGGGGCAAGCAATCAGCCCCAGCATTTT.

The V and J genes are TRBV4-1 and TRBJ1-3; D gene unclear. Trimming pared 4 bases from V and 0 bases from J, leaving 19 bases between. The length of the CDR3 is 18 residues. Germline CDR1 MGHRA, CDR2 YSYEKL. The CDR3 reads CASSPLGSGAPSGNTIYF. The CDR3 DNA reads TGCGCCAGCAGCCCCTTGGGGTCGGGAGCCCCCTCTGGAAACACCATATATTTT.

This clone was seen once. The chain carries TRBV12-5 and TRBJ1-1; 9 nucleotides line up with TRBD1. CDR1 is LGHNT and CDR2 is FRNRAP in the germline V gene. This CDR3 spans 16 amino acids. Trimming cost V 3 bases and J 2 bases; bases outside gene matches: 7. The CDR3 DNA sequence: TGTGCTAGTGGTTTCGGGACAGGGACGGGCAACACTGAAGCTTTCTTT. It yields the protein CASGFGTGTGNTEAFF.

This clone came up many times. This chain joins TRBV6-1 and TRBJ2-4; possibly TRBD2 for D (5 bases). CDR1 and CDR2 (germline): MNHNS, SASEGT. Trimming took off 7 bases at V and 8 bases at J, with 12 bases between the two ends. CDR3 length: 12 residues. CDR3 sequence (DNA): TGTGCCAGCAATCTAGCTATGGACATTCAGTACTTC. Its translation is CASNLAMDIQYF.

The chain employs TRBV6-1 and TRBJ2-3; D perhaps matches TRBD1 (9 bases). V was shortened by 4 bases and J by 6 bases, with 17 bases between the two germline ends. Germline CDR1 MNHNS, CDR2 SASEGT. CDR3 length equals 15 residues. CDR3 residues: CASSGGQGLGDTQYF. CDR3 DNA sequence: TGTGCCAGCAGTGGGGGACAGGGACTAGGCGATACGCAGTATTTT.

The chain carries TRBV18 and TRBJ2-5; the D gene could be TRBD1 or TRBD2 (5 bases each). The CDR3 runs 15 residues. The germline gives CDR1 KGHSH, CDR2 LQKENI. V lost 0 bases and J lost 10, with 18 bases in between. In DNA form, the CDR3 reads TGTGCCAGCTCACCACCGTCCGGGGACCGGGGCGACCAGTACTTC. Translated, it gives CASSPPSGDRGDQYF.

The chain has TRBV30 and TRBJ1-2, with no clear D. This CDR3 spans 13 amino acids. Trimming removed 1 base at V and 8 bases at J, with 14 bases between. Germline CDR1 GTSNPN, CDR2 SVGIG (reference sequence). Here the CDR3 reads CAWSASTLSGYTF. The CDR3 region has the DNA TGTGCCTGGAGTGCTTCGACCCTATCCGGCTACACCTTC. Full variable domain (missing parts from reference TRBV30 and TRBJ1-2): SQTIHQWPATLVQPVGSPLSLECTVEGTSNPNLYWYRQAAGRGLQLLFYSVGIGQISSEVPQNLSASRPQDRQFILSSKKLLLSDSGFYLCAWSASTLSGYTFGSGTRLTVV.